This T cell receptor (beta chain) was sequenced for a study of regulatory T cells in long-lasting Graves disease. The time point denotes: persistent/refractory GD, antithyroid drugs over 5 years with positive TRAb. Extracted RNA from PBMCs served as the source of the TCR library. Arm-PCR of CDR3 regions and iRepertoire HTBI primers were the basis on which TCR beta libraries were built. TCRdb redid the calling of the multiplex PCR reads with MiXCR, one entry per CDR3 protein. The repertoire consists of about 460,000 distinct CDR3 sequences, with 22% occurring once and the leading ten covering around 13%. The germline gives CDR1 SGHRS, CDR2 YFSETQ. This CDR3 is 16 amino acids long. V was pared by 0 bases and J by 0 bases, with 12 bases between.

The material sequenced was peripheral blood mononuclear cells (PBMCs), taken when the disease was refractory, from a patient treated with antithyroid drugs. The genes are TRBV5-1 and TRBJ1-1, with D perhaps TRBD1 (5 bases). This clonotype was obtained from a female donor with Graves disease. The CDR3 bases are TGCGCCAGCAGCTTGGGGGGGGGAGGGGTGAACACTGAAGCTTTCTTT. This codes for CASSLGGGGVNTEAFF.